This T cell receptor (beta chain) appears in the sequencing data of a study of shared clonotypes between healthy human individuals. Study-level results: Read depth was anticipated to influence clonotype sharing among donors. Clonotypes shared by all four sorted-subset donors had higher generation probabilities than non-shared clonotypes.

Naive CD8 cells were CD45RO-negative, positively selected for CCR7, excluding terminally differentiated effector memory CD45RA+ cells. Recent vaccinations or acute infections were absent in the healthy HIV-negative adult donors. Some clones are missing from TCRdb's copy, which holds only in-frame ones; the method was immunoSEQ multiplex PCR. Of 2 million to 2.5 million clones listed, about 95% are singletons. Looked up from germline, CDR1 is MGHDK and CDR2 is SYGVNS. Trimming shortened V by 3 bases and J by 0 bases, and 11 bases separated the two germline ends. The CDR3 length is 15 residues. Points on this clone: Its specificity is not known.

The sequence came from a man between 18 and 29 years old in good health. The J gene is TRBJ2-5, the V gene TRBV25-1, with unresolved D. The sample comprised naive CD8+ T cells sorted from blood. CDR3: CASSDPAGNQETQYF. For the CDR3, the DNA is TGTGCCAGCAGTGACCCCGCCGGCAACCAAGAGACCCAGTACTTC.